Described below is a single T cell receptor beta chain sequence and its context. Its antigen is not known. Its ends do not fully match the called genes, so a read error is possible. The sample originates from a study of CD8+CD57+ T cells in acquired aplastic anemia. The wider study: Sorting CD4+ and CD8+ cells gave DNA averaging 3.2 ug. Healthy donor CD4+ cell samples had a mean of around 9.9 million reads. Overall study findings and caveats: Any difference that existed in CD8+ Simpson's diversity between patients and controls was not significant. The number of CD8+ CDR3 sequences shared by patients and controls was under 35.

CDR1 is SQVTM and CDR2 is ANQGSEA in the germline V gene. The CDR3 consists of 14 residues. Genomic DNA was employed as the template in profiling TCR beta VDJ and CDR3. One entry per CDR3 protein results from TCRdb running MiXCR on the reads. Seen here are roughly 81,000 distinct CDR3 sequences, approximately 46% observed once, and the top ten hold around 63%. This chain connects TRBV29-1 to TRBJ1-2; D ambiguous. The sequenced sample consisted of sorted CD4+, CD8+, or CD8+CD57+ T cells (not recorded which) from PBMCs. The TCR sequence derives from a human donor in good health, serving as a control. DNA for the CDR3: TGCAGCCTTGAAGTAGGGTCAGTGCACTATGGCTACACCTTC. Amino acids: CSLEVGSVHYGYTF.